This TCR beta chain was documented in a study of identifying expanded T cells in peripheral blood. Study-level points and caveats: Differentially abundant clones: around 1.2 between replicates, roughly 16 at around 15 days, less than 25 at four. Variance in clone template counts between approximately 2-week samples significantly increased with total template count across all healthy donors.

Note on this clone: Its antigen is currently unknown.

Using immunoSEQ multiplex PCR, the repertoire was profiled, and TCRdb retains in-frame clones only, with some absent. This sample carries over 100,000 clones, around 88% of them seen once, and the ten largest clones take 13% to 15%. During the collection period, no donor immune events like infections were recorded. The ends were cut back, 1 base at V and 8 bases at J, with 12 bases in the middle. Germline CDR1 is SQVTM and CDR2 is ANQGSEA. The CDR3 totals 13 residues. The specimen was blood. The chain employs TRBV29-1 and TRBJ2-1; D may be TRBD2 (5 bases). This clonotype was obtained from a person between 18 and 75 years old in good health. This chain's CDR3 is CSVEVGRRYEQFF. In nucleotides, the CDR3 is TGCAGCGTTGAAGTAGGTCGGAGGTATGAGCAGTTCTTC.